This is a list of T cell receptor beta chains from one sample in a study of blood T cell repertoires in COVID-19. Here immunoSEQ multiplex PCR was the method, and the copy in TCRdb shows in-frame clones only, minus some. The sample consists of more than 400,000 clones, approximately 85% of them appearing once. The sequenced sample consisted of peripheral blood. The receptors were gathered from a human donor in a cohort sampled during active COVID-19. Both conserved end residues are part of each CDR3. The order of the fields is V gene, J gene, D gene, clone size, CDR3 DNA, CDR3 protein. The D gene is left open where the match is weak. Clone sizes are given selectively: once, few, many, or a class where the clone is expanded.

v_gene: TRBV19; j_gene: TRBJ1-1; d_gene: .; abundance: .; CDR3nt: TGTGGAGGGACGATGGGGGGTGAAGCTTTCTTT; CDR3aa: CGGTMGGEAFF
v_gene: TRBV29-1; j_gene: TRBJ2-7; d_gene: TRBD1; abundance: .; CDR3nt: TGCAGCGTGGCTTTGGGACAGGGCTACGAGCAGTACTTC; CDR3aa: CSVALGQGYEQYF
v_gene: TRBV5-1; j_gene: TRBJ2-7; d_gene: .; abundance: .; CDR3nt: TGCGCCAGCAGCTTGCCCAGCTACGAGCAGTACTTC; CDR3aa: CASSLPSYEQYF
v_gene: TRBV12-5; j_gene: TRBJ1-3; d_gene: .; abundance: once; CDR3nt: TGTGCTAGTGGTTTGGTAGCAGGGGACACCATATATTTT; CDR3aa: CASGLVAGDTIYF
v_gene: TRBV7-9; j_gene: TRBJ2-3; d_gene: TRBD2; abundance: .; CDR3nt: TGTGCCAGCAGCTTGTTACCGGGAGCGGGAGAGACAGATACGCAGTATTTT; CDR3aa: CASSLLPGAGETDTQYF
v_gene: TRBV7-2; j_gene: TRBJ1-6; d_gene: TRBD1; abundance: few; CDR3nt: TGTGCCAGCAGCACAAGGACAGGGAATTCACCCCTCCACTTT; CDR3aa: CASSTRTGNSPLHF
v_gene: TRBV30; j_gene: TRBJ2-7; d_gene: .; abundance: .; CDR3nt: TGTGCCTGGAGTGTACTGAGGGAATACGAGCAGTACTTC; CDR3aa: CAWSVLREYEQYF
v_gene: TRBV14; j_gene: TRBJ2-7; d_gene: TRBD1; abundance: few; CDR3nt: TGTGCCAGCAGCCCCGGGACAGGGGGATCCTACGAGCAGTACTTC; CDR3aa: CASSPGTGGSYEQYF
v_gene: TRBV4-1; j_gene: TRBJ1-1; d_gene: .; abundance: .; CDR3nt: TGCGCCAGCAGCCAGGCCCAGGGGCTCACTGAAGCTTTCTTT; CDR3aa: CASSQAQGLTEAFF
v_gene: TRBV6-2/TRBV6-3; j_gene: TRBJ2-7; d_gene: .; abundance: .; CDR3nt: TGTGCCAGCAGTTACAGGTCCAGCGCTTACGAGCAGTACTTC; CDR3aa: CASSYRSSAYEQYF
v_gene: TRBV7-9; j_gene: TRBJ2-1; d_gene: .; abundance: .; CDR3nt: TGTGCCAGCAGAGGGGCAACTTCATCCTACAATGAGCAGTTCTTC; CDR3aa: CASRGATSSYNEQFF
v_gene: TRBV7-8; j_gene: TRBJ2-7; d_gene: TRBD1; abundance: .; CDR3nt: TGTGCCAGCAGCTATTCGGGACAGGCGTCCTACGAGCAGTACTTC; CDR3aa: CASSYSGQASYEQYF
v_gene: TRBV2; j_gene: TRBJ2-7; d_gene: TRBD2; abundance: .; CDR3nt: TGTGCCAGCAGGGGACTAGCGGGAGGGCGGACCTACGAGCAGTACTTC; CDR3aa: CASRGLAGGRTYEQYF
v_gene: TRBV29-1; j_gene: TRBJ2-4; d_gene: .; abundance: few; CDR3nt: TGCAGCGTTGAAAGGACCAGGGATAGGAGAAACATTCAGTACTTC; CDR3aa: CSVERTRDRRNIQYF
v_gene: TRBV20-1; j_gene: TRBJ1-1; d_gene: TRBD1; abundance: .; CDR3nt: TGCAGTGCGGACAGGGGCACTGAAGCTTTCTTT; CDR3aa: CSADRGTEAFF
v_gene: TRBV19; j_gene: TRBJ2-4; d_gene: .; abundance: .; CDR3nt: TGTGCCAGTAGTCCATTACCTGGCGGTTCCAAAAACATTCAGTACTTC; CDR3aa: CASSPLPGGSKNIQYF
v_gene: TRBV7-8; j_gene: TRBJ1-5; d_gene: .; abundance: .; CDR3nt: TGTGCCAGCAGCTTAGGGGTGGGAGGCAATCAGCCCCAGCATTTT; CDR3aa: CASSLGVGGNQPQHF
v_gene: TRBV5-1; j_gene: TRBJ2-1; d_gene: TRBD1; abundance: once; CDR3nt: TGCGCCAGCAGCTTAGGGACAGGGAGCCCTCTTTTCTCCTACAATGAGCAGTTCTTC; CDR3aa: CASSLGTGSPLFSYNEQFF
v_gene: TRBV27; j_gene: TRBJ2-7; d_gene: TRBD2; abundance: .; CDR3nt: TGTGCCAGCAGTCTACTAGCGGGATCGTACGAGCAGTACTTC; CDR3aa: CASSLLAGSYEQYF
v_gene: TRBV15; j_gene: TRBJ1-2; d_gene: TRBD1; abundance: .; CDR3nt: TGTGCCACCAGCAGTGGTACAGGGACAGCTAACTATGGCTACACCTTC; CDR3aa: CATSSGTGTANYGYTF
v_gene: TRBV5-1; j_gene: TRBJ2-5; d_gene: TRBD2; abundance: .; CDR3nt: TGCGCCAGCAGCTTTGGACTAGCGGGAGGGAGACGGGAGACCCAGTACTTC; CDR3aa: CASSFGLAGGRRETQYF
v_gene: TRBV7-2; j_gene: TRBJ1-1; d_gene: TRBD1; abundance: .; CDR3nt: TGTGCCAGCAGCATGGACAGGGTGAACACTGAAGCTTTCTTT; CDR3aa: CASSMDRVNTEAFF
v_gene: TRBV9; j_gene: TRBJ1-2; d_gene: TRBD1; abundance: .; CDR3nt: TGTGCCAGCAGCGCAAGACAGGGGGCGAACTATGGCTACACCTTC; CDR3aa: CASSARQGANYGYTF
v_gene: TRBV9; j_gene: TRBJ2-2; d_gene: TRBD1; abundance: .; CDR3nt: TGTGCCAGCAGCGTAGGGGACAGTACGAACACCGGGGAGCTGTTTTTT; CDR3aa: CASSVGDSTNTGELFF
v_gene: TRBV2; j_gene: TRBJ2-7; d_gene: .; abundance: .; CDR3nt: TGTGCCAGCAGTGAACGGCTAGCAACGTACGAGCAGTACTTC; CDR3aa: CASSERLATYEQYF
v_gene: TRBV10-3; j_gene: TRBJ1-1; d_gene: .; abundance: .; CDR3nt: TGTGCCATCAGCCGGACAGACGGGGTGAACACTGAAGCTTTCTTT; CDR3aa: CAISRTDGVNTEAFF
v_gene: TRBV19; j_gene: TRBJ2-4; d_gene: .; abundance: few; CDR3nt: TGTGCCAGTAGTATAGAGGGTACGGCTAGAGCTATCAAAAACATTCAGTACTTC; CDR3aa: CASSIEGTARAIKNIQYF
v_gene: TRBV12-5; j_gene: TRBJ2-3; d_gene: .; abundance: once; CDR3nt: TGTGCTAGTGGTTTAAGACAGGACGGAGATACGCAGTATTTT; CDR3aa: CASGLRQDGDTQYF
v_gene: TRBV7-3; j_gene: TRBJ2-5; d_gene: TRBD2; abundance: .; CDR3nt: TGTGCCAGCAGCTTATACGGACTAGGAGAGACCCAGTACTTC; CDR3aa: CASSLYGLGETQYF
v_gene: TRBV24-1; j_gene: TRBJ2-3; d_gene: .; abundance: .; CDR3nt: TGTGCCACCAGTCGAACTAGCACAGATACGCAGTATTTT; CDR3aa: CATSRTSTDTQYF
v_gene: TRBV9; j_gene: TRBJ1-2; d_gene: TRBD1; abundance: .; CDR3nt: TGTGCCAGCAGCCCCACCCTTGACAGGGACTATGGCTACACCTTC; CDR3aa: CASSPTLDRDYGYTF
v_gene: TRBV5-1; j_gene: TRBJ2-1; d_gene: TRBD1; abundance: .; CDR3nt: TGCGCCAGCAGCTTGGGACAGGGGATACACAATGAGCAGTTCTTC; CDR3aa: CASSLGQGIHNEQFF
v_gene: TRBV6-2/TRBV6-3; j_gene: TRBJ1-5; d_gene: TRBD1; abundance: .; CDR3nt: TGTGCCAGCAGTTACGACGGGTACCGGGACAGGGAACACAATCAGCCCCAGCATTTT; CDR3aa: CASSYDGYRDREHNQPQHF
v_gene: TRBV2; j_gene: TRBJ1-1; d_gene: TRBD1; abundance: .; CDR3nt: TGTGCCACCCGCGGGACAGAGGGTCGAACAGCTTTCTTT; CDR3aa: CATRGTEGRTAFF
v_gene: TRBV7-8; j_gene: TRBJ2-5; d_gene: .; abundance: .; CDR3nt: TGTGCCAGCAGCTTAGGAGGTGGGGGCAGCCGGCCTAAAGAGACCCAGTACTTC; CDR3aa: CASSLGGGGSRPKETQYF
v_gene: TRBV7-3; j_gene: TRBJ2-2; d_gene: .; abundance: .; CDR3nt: TGTGCCAGCAGCTCCTACAGAGCGGACACCGGGGAGCTGTTTTTT; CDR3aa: CASSSYRADTGELFF
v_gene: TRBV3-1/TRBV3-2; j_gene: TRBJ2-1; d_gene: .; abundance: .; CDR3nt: TGTGCCAGCAGCGTTAGCGGTAGCCTCGGTGAGCAGTTCTTC; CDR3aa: CASSVSGSLGEQFF
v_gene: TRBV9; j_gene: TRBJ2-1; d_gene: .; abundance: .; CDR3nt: TGTGCCAGCAGCGTAGGTCCGGGTGGAGGGACAGACCACAATGAGCAGTTCTTC; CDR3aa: CASSVGPGGGTDHNEQFF
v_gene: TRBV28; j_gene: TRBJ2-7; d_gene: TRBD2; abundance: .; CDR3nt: TGTGCCAGCAGTTCGTCGGTAGCGGGAGTCCACGAGCAGTACTTC; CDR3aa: CASSSSVAGVHEQYF
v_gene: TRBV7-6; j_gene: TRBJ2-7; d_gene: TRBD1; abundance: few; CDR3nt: TGTGCCAGCAGACGTGGACAGGGAGCCTCCTACGAGCAGTACTTC; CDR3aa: CASRRGQGASYEQYF
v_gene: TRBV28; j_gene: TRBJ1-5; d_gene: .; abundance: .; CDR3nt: TGTGCCAGCCGGACAGTTAGCAATCAGCCCCAGCATTTT; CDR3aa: CASRTVSNQPQHF
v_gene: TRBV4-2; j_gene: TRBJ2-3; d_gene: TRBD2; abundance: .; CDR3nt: TGTGCCAGCAGCGAGGCGGGAGATAGCACAGATACGCAGTATTTT; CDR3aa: CASSEAGDSTDTQYF
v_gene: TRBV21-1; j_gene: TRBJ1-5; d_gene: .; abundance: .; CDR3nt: TGTGCCAGCAGCATAACAGGGAGGGACTCGAGGCCCCAGCATTTT; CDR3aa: CASSITGRDSRPQHF
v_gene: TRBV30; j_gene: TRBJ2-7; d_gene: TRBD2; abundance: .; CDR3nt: TGTGCCTGGAGTATGGGGACTAGCGGGGTCTCCTACGAGCAGTACTTC; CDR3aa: CAWSMGTSGVSYEQYF
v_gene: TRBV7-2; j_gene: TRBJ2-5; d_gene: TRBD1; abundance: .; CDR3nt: TGTGCCAGCGGGGACAGCCAAGAGACCCAGTACTTC; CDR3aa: CASGDSQETQYF
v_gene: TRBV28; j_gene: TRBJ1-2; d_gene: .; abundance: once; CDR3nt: TGTGCCAGCAGTAAAGGTGGGGGGAACTATGGCTACACCTTC; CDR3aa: CASSKGGGNYGYTF
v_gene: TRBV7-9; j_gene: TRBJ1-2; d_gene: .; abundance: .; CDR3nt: TGTGCCAGCACCATTCCTACAGGTTACTATGGCTACACCTTC; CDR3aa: CASTIPTGYYGYTF
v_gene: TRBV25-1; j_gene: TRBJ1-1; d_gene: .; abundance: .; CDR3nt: TGTGCCAGCAGTAAGACAGGCACGAACACTGAAGCTTTCTTT; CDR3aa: CASSKTGTNTEAFF
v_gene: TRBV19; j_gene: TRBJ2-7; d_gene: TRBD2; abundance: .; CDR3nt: TGTGCCAGTAGCAAGCGGGAGCGGGCAGAGCAGTACTTC; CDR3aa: CASSKRERAEQYF
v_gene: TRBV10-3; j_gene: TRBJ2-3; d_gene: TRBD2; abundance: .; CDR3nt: TGTGCCATCAAGGGACTAGCGGGAGGGCGAAGCACAGATACGCAGTATTTT; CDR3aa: CAIKGLAGGRSTDTQYF
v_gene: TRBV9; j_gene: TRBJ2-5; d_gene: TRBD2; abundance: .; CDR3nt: TGTGCCAGCGGAAGCGGGACTGGTGAAGAGACCCAGTACTTC; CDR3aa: CASGSGTGEETQYF
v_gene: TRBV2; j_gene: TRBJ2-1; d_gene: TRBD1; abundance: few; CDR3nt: TGTGCCAGCAGTAAGGGGGCCCAACCCTACAATGAGCAGTTCTTC; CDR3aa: CASSKGAQPYNEQFF
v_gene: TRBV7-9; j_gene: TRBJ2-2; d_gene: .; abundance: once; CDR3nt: TGTGCCAGCAGCTTAATCACGAACACCGGGGAGCTGTTTTTT; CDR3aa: CASSLITNTGELFF
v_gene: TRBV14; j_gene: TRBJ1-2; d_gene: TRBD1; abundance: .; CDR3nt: TGTGCCAGCAGCCGCCCGGGACAGCTCTATGGCTACACCTTC; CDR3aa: CASSRPGQLYGYTF
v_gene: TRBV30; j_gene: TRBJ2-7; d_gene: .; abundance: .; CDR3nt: TGTGCCTGGGGGCTAGCGACCTACGAGCAGTACTTC; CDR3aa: CAWGLATYEQYF
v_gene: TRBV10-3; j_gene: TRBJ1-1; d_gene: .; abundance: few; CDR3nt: TGTGCCATCAGCAGGGTCCAGAACACTGAAGCTTTCTTT; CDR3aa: CAISRVQNTEAFF
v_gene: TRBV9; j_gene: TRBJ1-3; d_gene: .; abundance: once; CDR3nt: TGTGCCAGCAGCGTAGATCCCAGCTCTGGAAACACCATATATTTT; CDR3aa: CASSVDPSSGNTIYF
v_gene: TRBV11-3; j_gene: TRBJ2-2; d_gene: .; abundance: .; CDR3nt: TGTGCCAGCAGCTTAGATCCCCGACAGGCAAGAAACACCGGGGAGCTGTTTTTT; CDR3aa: CASSLDPRQARNTGELFF
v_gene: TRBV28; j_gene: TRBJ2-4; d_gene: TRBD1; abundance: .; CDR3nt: TGTGCCAGCTCATATATCGACAGGGGGGACATTCAGTACTTC; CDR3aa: CASSYIDRGDIQYF